This T cell receptor beta chain was captured by sequencing in a study of cytomegalovirus exposure and HLA in healthy donors. General study results and limits: About 180 TCR beta chains were listed as cytomegalovirus-associated. With high specificity and sensitivity, the classifier reportedly diagnosed cytomegalovirus status. Specific recognition of CMV antigens was confirmed in vitro for a few chains (all CMV-associated). Subsequent analysis revealed that first-cohort TCR clusters tended to co-occur in the 120 or so validation repertoires.

As for this clone: Its antigen is not identified.

Method: immunoSEQ multiplex PCR; TCRdb's copy keeps in-frame clones and lacks some. The repertoire holds 200,000 or so clones, 75% to 90% seen once, with roughly 6.5% in the top ten. This CDR3 has 16 amino acids. Trimming pared 4 bases from V and 0 bases from J, leaving 14 bases between. The germline gives CDR1 LGHNA, CDR2 YSLEER. The clonotype originates from a young man in good health and CMV-seropositive. The chain recombines TRBV4-3 with TRBJ2-3; D perhaps matches TRBD1 (5 bases). Sequencing was done on a sample of PBMCs. DNA for the CDR3: TGCGCCAGCAGCCTAGGGGCCGGAGCTAGCACAGATACGCAGTATTTT. Protein product: CASSLGAGASTDTQYF.